Below are 7 T cell receptor beta chains sequenced from a single sample in a study of T cell changes during pregnancy in multiple sclerosis. TCRdb's copy holds only in-frame clones and misses some; the assay was immunoSEQ multiplex PCR. The sample comprises around 100,000 clones, about 90% of which are singletons, and more than 1.5% rests with the top ten. The sample consisted of peripheral blood, taken after pregnancy. The receptors shown here come from a female donor with multiple sclerosis, enrolled in a pregnancy study.

The rearrangement links TRBV27 to TRBJ1-1; TRBD1 might be the D (6 bases). Germline V gives CDR1 MNHEY, CDR2 SMNVEV (reference sequence). Trimming took 5 bases from V and 4 from J, leaving 14 bases between them. The CDR3 has 14 residues. This CDR3 is CASSGWGGLTEAFF. As DNA, the CDR3 is TGTGCCAGCAGTGGGTGGGGGGGGCTCACTGAAGCTTTCTTT.

V usage is TRBV27 and J usage is TRBJ1-1, with D possibly TRBD1 on 5 matching bases. Germline V gene sequence: CDR1 MNHEY, CDR2 SMNVEV (reference sequence). Trimming removed 5 bases from V and 2 bases from J, with 9 bases in between. This CDR3 is built from 13 residues. CDR3 sequence: CASSPQGNTEAFF. The CDR3 DNA reads as TGTGCCAGCAGTCCCCAGGGAAACACTGAAGCTTTCTTT.

This CDR3 is CASSPFRQGGGEKLFF. CDR3 DNA sequence: TGTGCCAGCAGCCCCTTTAGACAAGGGGGCGGTGAAAAACTGTTTTTT. The V gene is TRBV5-8, the J gene TRBJ1-4, with TRBD1 identical over 7 bases. The CDR3 runs to 16 residues. The J segment lost 7 bases and the V segment lost 4 bases, leaving 13 bases of the junction unmatched. Germline loops: CDR1 SGHTS, CDR2 YDEGEE.

This clone was seen a single time. The chain recombines TRBV19 with TRBJ1-1; 8 positions match TRBD1. The germline gives CDR1 LNHDA, CDR2 SQIVND (reference sequence). This CDR3 is 14 amino acids long. Losses at the gene ends were 6 bases for V and 3 bases for J; bases not matched to a gene: 6. CDR3 loop: CASRPPGQDTEAFF. CDR3 sequence (DNA): TGTGCCAGTAGGCCCCCGGGACAGGACACTGAAGCTTTCTTT.

The chain has TRBV6-1 and TRBJ1-1; no clear D gene. The CDR3 has 13 residues. With 3 bases removed from V and 6 bases from J, the gap between germline ends came to 11 bases. Germline V lookup: CDR1 MNHNS, CDR2 SASEGT. This CDR3 is CASSDSRGAEAFF. CDR3 in DNA: TGTGCCAGCAGTGACTCACGAGGCGCTGAAGCTTTCTTT.

J is TRBJ2-5 and V is TRBV21-1; the table's TRBD1 call for D was not verified on the DNA. TRBV21-1 is marked as a pseudogene. CDR3 length: 14 amino acids. The chain's CDR3 is CASSKGLAQETQYF. DNA of the CDR3: TGTGCCAGCAGCAAAGGATTGGCTCAAGAGACCCAGTACTTC.

The V call is TRBV19, the J call TRBJ2-2; D may be TRBD2 (6 bases). Germline values: CDR1 LNHDA, CDR2 SQIVND (reference sequence). V was cut by 8 bases and J by 1 base, with 20 bases left in between. The CDR3 extends over 17 amino acids. The CDR3 DNA is TGTGCCAGTTGGGGACTTCTTGGGGCAGGGAACACCGGGGAGCTGTTTTTT. It is translated as CASWGLLGAGNTGELFF.